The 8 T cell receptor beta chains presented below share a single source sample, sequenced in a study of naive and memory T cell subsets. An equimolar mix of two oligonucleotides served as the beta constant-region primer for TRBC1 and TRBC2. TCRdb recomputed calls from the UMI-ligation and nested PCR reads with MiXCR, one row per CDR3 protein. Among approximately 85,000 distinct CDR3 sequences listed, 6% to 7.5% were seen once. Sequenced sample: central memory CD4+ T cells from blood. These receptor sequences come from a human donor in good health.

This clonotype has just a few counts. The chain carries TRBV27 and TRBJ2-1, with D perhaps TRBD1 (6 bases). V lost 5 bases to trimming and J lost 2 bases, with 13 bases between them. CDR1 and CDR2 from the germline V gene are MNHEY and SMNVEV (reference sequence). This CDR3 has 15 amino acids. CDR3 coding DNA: TGTGCCAGCAGTCCGACAGGAGCCACCTACAATGAGCAGTTCTTC. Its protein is CASSPTGATYNEQFF.

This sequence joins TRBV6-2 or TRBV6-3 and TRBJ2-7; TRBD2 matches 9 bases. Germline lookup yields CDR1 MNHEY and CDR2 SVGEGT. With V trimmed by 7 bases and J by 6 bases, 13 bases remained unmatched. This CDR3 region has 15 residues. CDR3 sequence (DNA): TGTGCCAGCAACCAAGGCTTGGCTAGCGGGGTCGAGCAGTACTTC. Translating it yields CASNQGLASGVEQYF.

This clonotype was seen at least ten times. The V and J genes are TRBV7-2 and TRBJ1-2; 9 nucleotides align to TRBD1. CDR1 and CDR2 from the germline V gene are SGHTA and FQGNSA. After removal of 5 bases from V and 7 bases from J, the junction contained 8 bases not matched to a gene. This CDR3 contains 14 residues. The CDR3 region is CASSTPPGQGGYTF. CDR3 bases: TGTGCCAGCAGCACCCCCCCGGGACAGGGTGGCTACACCTTC.

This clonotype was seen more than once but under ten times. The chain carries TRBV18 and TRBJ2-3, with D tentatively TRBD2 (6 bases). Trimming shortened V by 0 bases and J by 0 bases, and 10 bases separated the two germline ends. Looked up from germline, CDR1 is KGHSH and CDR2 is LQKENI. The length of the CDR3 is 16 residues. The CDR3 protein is CASSPPGSGSTDTQYF. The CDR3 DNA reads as TGTGCCAGCTCACCACCAGGGAGCGGGAGCACAGATACGCAGTATTTT.

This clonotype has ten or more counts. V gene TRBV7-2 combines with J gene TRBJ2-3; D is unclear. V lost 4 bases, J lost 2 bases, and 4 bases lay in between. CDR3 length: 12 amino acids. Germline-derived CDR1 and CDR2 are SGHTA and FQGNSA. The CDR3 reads CASSSYTDTQYF. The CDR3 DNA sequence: TGTGCCAGCAGCTCCTACACAGATACGCAGTATTTT.

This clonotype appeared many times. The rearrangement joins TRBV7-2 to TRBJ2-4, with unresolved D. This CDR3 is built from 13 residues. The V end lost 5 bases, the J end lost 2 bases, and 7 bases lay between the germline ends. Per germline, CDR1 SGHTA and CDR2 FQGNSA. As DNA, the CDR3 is TGTGCCAGCAGCCCCCAAACCAAAAACATTCAGTACTTC. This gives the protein CASSPQTKNIQYF. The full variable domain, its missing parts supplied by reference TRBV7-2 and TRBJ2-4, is GAGVSQSPSNKVTEKGKDVELRCDPISGHTALYWYRQSLGQGLEFLIYFQGNSAPDKSGLPSDRFSAERTGGSVSTLTIQRTQQEDSAVYLCASSPQTKNIQYFGAGTRLSVL.

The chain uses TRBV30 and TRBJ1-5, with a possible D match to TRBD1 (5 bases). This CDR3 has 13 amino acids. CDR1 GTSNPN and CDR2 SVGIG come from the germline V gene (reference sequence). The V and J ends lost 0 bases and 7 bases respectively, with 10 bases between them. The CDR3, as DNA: TGTGCCTGGAGTGTTGGAGGGACCCAGCCCCAGCATTTT. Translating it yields CAWSVGGTQPQHF.

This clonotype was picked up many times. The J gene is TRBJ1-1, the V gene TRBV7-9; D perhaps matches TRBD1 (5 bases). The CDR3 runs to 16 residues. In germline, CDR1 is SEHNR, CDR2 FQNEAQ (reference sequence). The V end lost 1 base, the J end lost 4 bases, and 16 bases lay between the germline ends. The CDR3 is CASSLGPRGLGTEAFF. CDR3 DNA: TGTGCCAGCAGCTTAGGCCCGCGGGGGTTAGGCACTGAAGCTTTCTTT.